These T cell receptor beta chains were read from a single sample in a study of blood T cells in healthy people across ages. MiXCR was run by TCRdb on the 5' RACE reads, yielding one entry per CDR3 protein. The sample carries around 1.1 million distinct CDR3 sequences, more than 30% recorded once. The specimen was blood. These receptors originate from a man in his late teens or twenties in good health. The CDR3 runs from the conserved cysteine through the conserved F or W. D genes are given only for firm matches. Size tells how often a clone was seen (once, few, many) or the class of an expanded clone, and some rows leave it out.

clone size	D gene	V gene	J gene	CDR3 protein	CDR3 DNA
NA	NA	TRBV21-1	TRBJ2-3	CASSKVGGSTDTQYF	TGTGCCAGCAGCAAAGTTGGGGGTAGCACAGATACGCAGTATTTT
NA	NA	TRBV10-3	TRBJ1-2	CAISAQLYGYTF	TGTGCCATCAGTGCCCAGCTCTATGGCTACACCTTC
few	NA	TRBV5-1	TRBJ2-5	CASSLGQLRETQYF	TGCGCCAGCAGCTTGGGACAGCTAAGGGAGACCCAGTACTTC
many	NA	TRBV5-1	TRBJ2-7	CASSFVTAYEQYF	TGCGCCAGCAGCTTTGTGACCGCCTACGAGCAGTACTTC
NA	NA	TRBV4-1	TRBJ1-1	CASSPRHGAPMNTEAFF	TGCGCCAGCAGCCCTCGGCACGGGGCTCCCATGAACACTGAAGCTTTCTTT
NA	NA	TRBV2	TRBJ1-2	CASSPGGVNYGYTF	TGTGCCAGCAGTCCCGGGGGAGTAAACTATGGCTACACCTTC
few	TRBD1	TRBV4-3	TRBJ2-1	CASSDAGTDNEQFF	TGCGCCAGCAGCGACGCCGGGACAGACAATGAGCAGTTCTTC
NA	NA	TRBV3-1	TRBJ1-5	CASSHPGVQPQHF	TGTGCCAGCAGCCACCCGGGGGTTCAGCCCCAGCATTTT
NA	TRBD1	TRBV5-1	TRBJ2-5	CASSGTGEVETQYF	TGCGCCAGCAGTGGTACAGGGGAAGTAGAGACCCAGTACTTC
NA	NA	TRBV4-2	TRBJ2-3	CASSQEMGASTDTQYF	TGTGCCAGCAGCCAAGAAATGGGGGCTAGCACAGATACGCAGTATTTT
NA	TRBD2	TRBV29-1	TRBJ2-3	CSVEGAGGLVADPDTQYF	TGCAGCGTTGAAGGAGCGGGGGGGCTGGTAGCGGATCCAGATACGCAGTATTTT
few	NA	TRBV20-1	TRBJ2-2	CSAGHRVNTGELFF	TGCAGTGCTGGACACAGGGTGAACACCGGGGAGCTGTTTTTT
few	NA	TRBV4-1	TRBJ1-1	CASSQASMNTEAFF	TGCGCCAGCAGCCAAGCGTCCATGAACACTGAAGCTTTCTTT
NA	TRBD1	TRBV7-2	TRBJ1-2	CASSLGDRGYLEGYTF	TGTGCCAGCAGCTTAGGGGACAGGGGATATTTAGAAGGCTACACCTTC